These 27 T cell receptor beta chains originate from one sample sequenced in a study of Ad26.COV2.S vaccination and SARS-CoV-2 variants. The data were produced by immunoSEQ multiplex PCR, yet TCRdb's version contains in-frame clones alone and is incomplete. The repertoire consists of a few hundred thousand clones, with about 88% occurring once and the leading ten covering 1.9%. Treatment in this sample: 15 to 20 received Ad26.COV2.S at low or high dose, single or two shots; a few received placebo; per-sample allocation not given. Sampling happened 63 days after the first vaccine or placebo injection. Sequencing was performed on peripheral blood, taken in a trial of Ad26.COV2.S vaccine versus placebo. These TCRs come from a person between 18 and 65 years old who received the Ad26.COV2.S COVID-19 vaccine or a placebo.

This clone was seen a single time. V usage is TRBV28 and J usage is TRBJ2-6; weak D call: TRBD1 (5 bases). V lost 4 bases, J lost 0 bases, and 10 bases lay in between. Looked up from germline, CDR1 is MDHEN and CDR2 is SYDVKM. The CDR3 runs 16 residues. Here the CDR3 DNA reads TGTGCCAGCAGTTATCCAGGGCGCTCTGGGGCCAACGTCCTGACTTTC. Protein product: CASSYPGRSGANVLTF. Filled out from reference TRBV28 and TRBJ2-6, the complete variable domain reads DVKVTQSSRYLVKRTGEKVFLECVQDMDHENMFWYRQDPGLGLRLIYFSYDVKMKEKGDIPEGYSVSREKKERFSLILESASTNQTSMYLCASSYPGRSGANVLTFGAGSRLTVL.

This clone was seen just once. The chain recombines TRBV5-1 with TRBJ1-3; 7 bases fit TRBD1. V gave up 3 bases and J gave up 0 bases; unmatched junction bases: 15. This CDR3 is built from 19 residues. Germline lookup yields CDR1 SGHRS and CDR2 YFSETQ. The chain's CDR3 is CASSYSGTAITSSGNTIYF. The CDR3, as DNA: TGCGCCAGCAGCTATTCCGGGACAGCCATCACAAGCTCTGGAAACACCATATATTTT.

This chain connects TRBV24-1 to TRBJ2-2; D is possibly TRBD2 (6 bases). This CDR3 spans 16 amino acids. CDR1 and CDR2 from the germline V gene are KGHDR and SFDVKD. V was pared by 7 bases and J by 1 base, with 15 bases between. The CDR3 nucleotides are TGTGCCACCAGGACTGGAGGTAGCGGGAACACCGGGGAGCTGTTTTTT. Protein: CATRTGGSGNTGELFF.

The chain has TRBV20-1 and TRBJ2-7; TRBD2 aligns across 8 bases. J gave up 3 bases and V 3 bases, and 7 bases lay outside the gene matches. The CDR3 totals 14 residues. Germline values: CDR1 DFQATT, CDR2 SNEGSKA (reference sequence). CDR3 in amino acids: CSASPLAGRYEQYF. DNA for the CDR3: TGCAGTGCTAGTCCCTTAGCGGGACGCTACGAGCAGTACTTC.

This chain links TRBV12-5 with TRBJ2-1; D is ambiguous. CDR3 length equals 11 residues. Germline values: CDR1 LGHNT, CDR2 FRNRAP. V was clipped by 2 bases and J by 5 bases, with 1 base between them. For the CDR3, the DNA is TGTGCTAGTGGTTTGAACAATGAGCAGTTCTTC. Amino acid sequence: CASGLNNEQFF.

The chain couples TRBV6-5 to TRBJ2-5, with 7 positions matching TRBD1. This CDR3 comprises 15 residues. Germline loops: CDR1 MNHEY, CDR2 SVGAGI. The V and J ends lost 6 bases and 7 bases, in that order; junction bases with no gene match: 14. This chain's CDR3 is CASSPSTGPTGTQYF. CDR3 bases: TGTGCCAGCAGCCCGTCGACAGGGCCAACGGGGACCCAGTACTTC.

This chain connects TRBV28 to TRBJ1-5; TRBD1 is a possible D gene (6 bases). This CDR3 contains 15 residues. Germline V gene lookup returns CDR1 MDHEN and CDR2 SYDVKM. The V end was cut by 3 bases, the J end by 6 bases, with 15 bases between. CDR3: CASSLGGGRSQPQHF. The CDR3 nucleotides are TGTGCCAGCAGTTTGGGTGGGGGGCGCAGTCAGCCCCAGCATTTT. The full variable domain, with the rest looked up from reference TRBV28 and TRBJ1-5, is DVKVTQSSRYLVKRTGEKVFLECVQDMDHENMFWYRQDPGLGLRLIYFSYDVKMKEKGDIPEGYSVSREKKERFSLILESASTNQTSMYLCASSLGGGRSQPQHFGDGTRLSIL.

The chain couples TRBV7-6 to TRBJ2-1, with 10 positions matching TRBD2. The CDR3 is made up of 12 amino acids. The V gene's germline CDR1 is SGHVS and CDR2 FNYEAQ. With V trimmed by 5 bases and J by 15 bases, 7 bases remained unmatched. In DNA form, the CDR3 reads TGTGCCAGCAGCGCCACTAGCGGGATTCTGTTCTTC. Amino acid sequence: CASSATSGILFF.

V and J are TRBV19 and TRBJ1-2; D is uncertain. Germline CDR1 and CDR2: LNHDA and SQIVND (reference sequence). This CDR3 spans 13 amino acids. Trimming stripped 6 bases from V and 8 bases from J, with 16 bases between. DNA for the CDR3: TGTGCCAGTAGATCCGGGTCCTCTATCGGCTACACCTTC. Translated, it gives CASRSGSSIGYTF.

The J gene is TRBJ2-1, the V gene TRBV11-2, with TRBD2 as a possible D gene (6 bases). The CDR3 totals 14 residues. Germline V lookup: CDR1 SGHAT, CDR2 FQNNGV. Trimming cost V 5 bases and J 7 bases, with 15 bases left between them. This chain's CDR3 is CASSPRASANEQFF. DNA for the CDR3: TGTGCCAGCAGCCCGAGGGCTAGCGCTAATGAGCAGTTCTTC.

This clone is a singleton in its sample. The V call is TRBV2, the J call TRBJ2-2; D is possibly TRBD2 (5 bases). This CDR3 region has 15 residues. CDR1 and CDR2 from the germline V gene are SNHLY and FYNNEI. With 6 bases removed from V and 4 bases from J, the gap between germline ends came to 15 bases. The CDR3 nucleotides read TGTGCCAGCAGATTTGAGGGATTCTCCACCGGGGAGCTGTTTTTT. Translated: CASRFEGFSTGELFF.

The genes are TRBV12-3 or TRBV12-4 and TRBJ1-2; D gene uncertain. The length of the CDR3 is 13 residues. The V gene lost 7 bases and the J gene lost 4 bases, with 13 bases spanning the gap. CDR3 DNA: TGTGCCAGCACCCTGAAGGTGGGCTATGGCTACACCTTC. It yields the protein CASTLKVGYGYTF.

This sequence joins TRBV7-2 and TRBJ2-3; D is unclear. The CDR3 length is 14 residues. V lost 1 base to trimming and J lost 5 bases, with 10 bases between them. Germline CDR1 SGHTA, CDR2 FQGNSA. CDR3 loop: CASSLVGVLDTQYF. The DNA of the CDR3 is TGTGCCAGCAGCTTAGTAGGAGTTTTAGATACGCAGTATTTT.

V is TRBV28 and J is TRBJ2-7, with TRBD2 matching 10 bases. J gave up 3 bases and V 6 bases, and 14 bases lay outside the gene matches. Germline V lookup: CDR1 MDHEN, CDR2 SYDVKM. The CDR3 extends over 17 amino acids. CDR3 residues: CASSPTNGLAALYEQYF. In DNA, the CDR3 is TGTGCCAGCAGCCCTACAAACGGACTAGCGGCACTCTACGAGCAGTACTTC.

The rearrangement links TRBV6-2 or TRBV6-3 to TRBJ1-1; D remains unclear. The germline V and J ends were trimmed by 0 bases and 5 bases, with 10 bases remaining between them. The CDR3 spans 14 residues. The germline V gene encodes CDR1 MNHEY and CDR2 SVGEGT. CDR3 loop: CASSYSPGGTEAFF. The CDR3 DNA is TGTGCCAGCAGTTACTCCCCCGGAGGGACTGAAGCTTTCTTT.

The genes are TRBV19 and TRBJ2-7, with a tentative D call TRBD1 (5 bases). CDR1 and CDR2 from the germline V gene are LNHDA and SQIVND (reference sequence). The length of the CDR3 is 14 residues. V lost 3 bases and J lost 0, with 9 bases in between. CDR3 sequence reads: CASSIDQGSYEQYF. CDR3 bases: TGTGCCAGTAGTATTGACCAGGGCTCCTACGAGCAGTACTTC.

This clone came up once. This sequence joins TRBV27 and TRBJ2-7; a weak D match, TRBD1 (5 bases). Germline lookup yields CDR1 MNHEY and CDR2 SMNVEV (reference sequence). V shed 6 bases and J shed 2 bases, with 17 bases lying between them. There are 15 residues in the CDR3. The CDR3 nucleotides are TGTGCCAGCAGCCCGACATGGGTAGGGGCCTACGAGCAGTACTTC. Residues: CASSPTWVGAYEQYF.

V gene TRBV10-3 combines with J gene TRBJ1-5; no definite D call. Trimming removed 0 bases from V and 7 bases from J, with 7 bases in between. There are 13 residues in the CDR3. Germline CDR1 reads ENHRY; CDR2 reads SYGVKD. CDR3 region: CAISESIGQPQHF. The CDR3 nucleotides read TGTGCCATCAGTGAGTCGATCGGGCAGCCCCAGCATTTT.

V and J are TRBV9 and TRBJ2-5; D not resolved. The V gene lost 0 bases and the J gene lost 5 bases, with 14 bases spanning the gap. The CDR3 runs 15 residues. Germline assignment: CDR1 SGDLS and CDR2 YYNGEE. The CDR3 region has the DNA TGTGCCAGCAGCGTAGGGGCGCCCCGTTGGGAGACCCAGTACTTC. Encoded protein: CASSVGAPRWETQYF.

The gene calls are TRBV29-1 and TRBJ1-2; no reliable D call. This CDR3 is 12 amino acids long. Trimming removed 4 bases at V and 7 bases at J, with 13 bases between. Per germline, CDR1 SQVTM and CDR2 ANQGSEA. CDR3 nucleotide sequence: TGCAGCGTTGGAGGACGGACGGGTGGCTACACCTTC. This sequence encodes CSVGGRTGGYTF.

The count of this clone is one. This sequence joins TRBV5-8 and TRBJ2-5, with TRBD2 identical over 16 bases. The V and J ends lost 0 bases and 3 bases, in that order; junction bases with no gene match: 5. The CDR3 runs 18 residues. Germline CDR1 and CDR2: SGHTS and YDEGEE. CDR3: CASSLGGLAGGPEETQYF. CDR3 bases: TGTGCCAGCAGCTTGGGGGGACTAGCGGGAGGGCCTGAAGAGACCCAGTACTTC.

The chain carries TRBV18 and TRBJ1-2; D not certain. Germline V gene lookup returns CDR1 KGHSH and CDR2 LQKENI. Trimming left V 5 bases short and J 5 bases short, with 15 bases between. CDR3 size: 14 residues. The CDR3 reads CASSRDANLYGYTF. DNA of the CDR3: TGTGCCAGCTCAAGGGATGCAAATCTATATGGCTACACCTTC.

As DNA, the CDR3 is TGTGCCAGCAGTTTAAAAGCACCAGGATACAATGAGCAGTTCTTC. It is translated as CASSLKAPGYNEQFF. V usage is TRBV5-4 and J usage is TRBJ2-1; no firm D call. Trimming took off 5 bases at V and 4 bases at J, with 16 bases between the two ends. This CDR3 spans 15 amino acids. The germline CDR1 and CDR2 sequences are SGHNT and YYREEE (reference sequence).

The chain carries TRBV28 and TRBJ1-1, with D unresolved. V shed 1 base and J shed 4 bases, with 4 bases lying between them. The germline gives CDR1 MDHEN, CDR2 SYDVKM. The CDR3 extends over 12 amino acids. DNA of the CDR3: TGTGCCAGCAGTTTATCCGGCACTGAAGCTTTCTTT. Its protein is CASSLSGTEAFF.

CDR3 sequence reads: CASSFRTSRPFF. The CDR3 nucleotides are TGTGCCAGCAGCTTCCGGACGTCCAGGCCGTTCTTC. The V gene is TRBV5-4, the J gene TRBJ2-1; D is undetermined. The CDR3 length is 12 residues. The germline CDR1 and CDR2 sequences are SGHNT and YYREEE (reference sequence). V was trimmed by 2 bases and J by 15 bases, leaving 15 bases between them.

The chain is built from TRBV19 and TRBJ1-3; D gene unclear. Trimming stripped 3 bases from V and 3 bases from J, with 6 bases between. Germline-derived CDR1 and CDR2 are LNHDA and SQIVND (reference sequence). CDR3 length equals 13 residues. CDR3 DNA sequence: TGTGCCAGTAGTATTGGCGGTGGAAACACCATATATTTT. Its protein product is CASSIGGGNTIYF.

The chain employs TRBV3-1 (or the pseudogene TRBV3-2) and TRBJ2-7; no reliable D call. V was shortened by 4 bases and J by 2 bases, with 12 bases between the two germline ends. The CDR3 runs 14 residues. Germline V lookup: CDR1 LGHDT, CDR2 YNNKEL (reference sequence). The CDR3 is CASSLLMSAYEQYF. CDR3 nucleotide sequence: TGTGCCAGCAGCCTGCTTATGAGCGCCTACGAGCAGTACTTC.